This TCR beta chain was retrieved from a study of blood T cell repertoires in COVID-19. Study summary: Material from acute and convalescent COVID-19 was sourced from the United States, Italy and Spain. Sources were T cells, B-cell-depleted T cells, or PBMCs; the material itself was cDNA or gDNA.

V shed 0 bases, J shed 6 bases, and the junction held 7 bases outside the gene matches. The CDR3 is 16 amino acids. Germline-derived CDR1 and CDR2 are MNHEY and SVGAGI. Per the original methods: Scientists estimated how many nucleated cells there were by amplifying reference gene primers. This table comes from immunoSEQ multiplex PCR, and its TCRdb copy is limited to in-frame clones, with some not included. That table furnishes V, J and clone size, whereas the DNA furnished D and trimming. The sample contains around 68,000 clones, roughly nine tenths of which appear only once. This sequence was found in a middle-aged man with active COVID-19. The genes are TRBV6-5 and TRBJ1-2; TRBD1 agrees at 10 bases. Specimen: peripheral blood. CDR3 bases: TGTGCCAGCAGTTACTCCTCGGGACAGGGGAGAGATGGCTACACCTTC. Its protein product is CASSYSSGQGRDGYTF.